Each of the 32 T cell receptor beta chains below was sequenced from the same sample in a study of CXCR3-negative and CXCR3-positive naive CD8 T cells. Study-wide points: For CXCR3-positive naive cells, TRB CDR3s were more hydrophobic than those of CXCR3-negative naive cells.

Their recognized antigens are unknown. All TRB cDNA libraries came from 5' RACE performed with UMI labels. TCRdb reworked the 5' RACE reads into one entry per CDR3 protein, no DNA. The specimen's table records about 57,000 distinct CDR3 sequences. The material sequenced was naive CXCR3+ CD8+ T cells from blood. Subset of the sample: CD45RO-CCR7+CD27+CD95- naive CD8+ T cells expressing CXCR3 (TNR3+). The receptors originated from a human donor in good health. Some clones in this sample may be carry-over from other donors' samples.

J is TRBJ1-2 and V is TRBV12-3 or TRBV12-4; TCRdb gives TRBD1 as the D gene, but with no DNA this cannot be confirmed. This CDR3 spans 14 amino acids. The CDR3: CASSATEGAEGYTF.

This chain uses TRBV7-9 with TRBJ1-1. The CDR3 extends over 15 amino acids. Per germline, CDR1 SEHNR and CDR2 FQNEAQ (reference sequence). CDR3 protein: CASSFTGHPATEAFF.

J is TRBJ1-5 and V is TRBV9; TCRdb picks TRBD1, but there is no DNA to check that call. Germline V gene sequence: CDR1 SGDLS, CDR2 YYNGEE. The CDR3 contains 14 residues. CDR3 sequence: CASSPGTTDQPQHF.

This rearrangement joins TRBV6-2 or TRBV6-3 to TRBJ2-7; TCRdb's D call, TRBD1, is unchecked because there is no DNA. CDR3 length equals 13 residues. Germline lookup yields CDR1 MNHEY and CDR2 SVGEGT. The CDR3 region is CASSGVPSPEQYF.

J is TRBJ2-3 and V is TRBV3-1; TCRdb lists TRBD2, though no DNA is available to test this call. Germline V gene sequence: CDR1 LGHDT, CDR2 YNNKEL (reference sequence). CDR3 size: 16 residues. CDR3 residues: CASRGVAGGLTDTQYF.

This chain connects TRBV11-2 to TRBJ2-1; TCRdb calls TRBD2, which cannot be checked without DNA. CDR3 size: 14 residues. The germline V gene has CDR1 SGHAT and CDR2 FQNNGV. The CDR3 sequence is CASSDPTSLNEQFF.

The chain links TRBV6-6 to TRBJ1-1; there is no DNA to check the TCRdb D call of TRBD1. CDR1 is MNHNY and CDR2 is SVGAGI in the germline V gene (reference sequence). This CDR3 contains 17 residues. CDR3 sequence reads: CASSYSVQGAHGTEAFF.

J is TRBJ2-1 and V is TRBV7-7; checking the TCRdb D call of TRBD1 is not possible without DNA. Germline assignment: CDR1 SSHAT and CDR2 FNYEAQ (reference sequence). The CDR3 loop spans 15 amino acids. CDR3 loop: CASSLRTGGFNEQFF.

The chain carries TRBV7-9 and TRBJ2-7; TCRdb returns TRBD1, unconfirmable since there is no DNA. Germline V lookup: CDR1 SEHNR, CDR2 FQNEAQ (reference sequence). CDR3 length: 14 amino acids. The CDR3 region is CASSLWTDTYEQYF.

J is TRBJ2-1 and V is TRBV5-1. CDR1 SGHRS and CDR2 YFSETQ come from the germline V gene. The CDR3 contains 12 residues. The CDR3 protein is CASSLNNNEQFF.

The rearrangement links TRBV7-3 to TRBJ2-3; TCRdb outputs TRBD1, but without DNA this stays unchecked. This CDR3 spans 16 amino acids. Germline V gene lookup returns CDR1 SGHTA and CDR2 FQGTGA. The CDR3 spells CASSLRSASFTDTQYF.

V and J are TRBV29-1 and TRBJ2-7; lacking DNA, the TRBD1 call made by TCRdb goes unchecked. The CDR3 is 13 residues long. The germline gives CDR1 SQVTM, CDR2 ANQGSEA. The CDR3 spells CSVLAQGAYEQYF.

The CDR3 loop reads CASCQDGAGIYEQYF. The J gene is TRBJ2-7, the V gene TRBV4-3; absent DNA, TCRdb's TRBD2 call cannot be checked. Germline CDR1 reads LGHNA; CDR2 reads YSLEER. The CDR3 is made up of 15 amino acids.

The V call is TRBV20-1, the J call TRBJ2-7; TCRdb's D call, TRBD1, is unchecked because there is no DNA. This CDR3 has 14 residues. CDR1 is DFQATT and CDR2 is SNEGSKA in the germline V gene (reference sequence). This CDR3 reads CSAEGQDPTYEQYF.

The chain joins TRBV4-1 to TRBJ1-5. Looked up from germline, CDR1 is MGHRA and CDR2 is YSYEKL. The CDR3 covers 13 residues. This chain's CDR3 is CASSPDLGQPQHF.

V and J are TRBV27 and TRBJ2-5; TCRdb picks TRBD2, but there is no DNA to check that call. The germline V gene has CDR1 MNHEY and CDR2 SMNVEV (reference sequence). The CDR3 is 14 residues long. The CDR3 loop is CASSFLAGEETQYF.

The V and J genes are TRBV7-9 and TRBJ2-7; there is no DNA to check the TCRdb D call of TRBD1. This CDR3 spans 12 amino acids. CDR1 SEHNR and CDR2 FQNEAQ come from the germline V gene (reference sequence). The CDR3 region is CASSSTGAEQYF. The entire variable domain, with the rest obtained from reference TRBV7-9 and TRBJ2-7, is as follows: DTGVSQNPRHKITKRGQNVTFRCDPISEHNRLYWYRQTLGQGPEFLTYFQNEAQLEKSRLLSDRFSAERPKGSFSTLEIQRTEQGDSAMYLCASSSTGAEQYFGPGTRLTVT.

The CDR3 here is CASSLGSGGQETQYF. The V gene is TRBV11-2, the J gene TRBJ2-5; the TCRdb D gene call, TRBD2, has no DNA to confirm it. The CDR3 totals 15 residues. Germline assignment: CDR1 SGHAT and CDR2 FQNNGV.

The rearrangement links TRBV5-1 to TRBJ2-1; as DNA is missing, the TRBD1 call by TCRdb cannot be tested. Germline CDR1 is SGHRS and CDR2 is YFSETQ. CDR3 length: 12 amino acids. CDR3 protein: CASSPYGGEQFF.

The rearrangement uses TRBV28 and TRBJ1-6; TCRdb's D gene call, TRBD1, goes unchecked for lack of DNA. CDR1 and CDR2 (germline): MDHEN, SYDVKM. This CDR3 spans 17 amino acids. CDR3 residues: CASSFVDIVSYNSPLHF.

This chain connects TRBV6-5 to TRBJ1-2; the TCRdb D gene call, TRBD1, has no DNA to confirm it. CDR1 and CDR2 from the germline V gene are MNHEY and SVGAGI. The CDR3 loop spans 16 amino acids. CDR3 amino acids: CARGLGADAPNYGYTF.

The V gene is TRBV7-6, the J gene TRBJ2-1; the TCRdb D gene call, TRBD2, has no DNA to confirm it. Germline values: CDR1 SGHVS, CDR2 FNYEAQ. The CDR3 covers 15 residues. The CDR3 here is CASSFLAGPYNEQFF.

V gene TRBV7-9 combines with J gene TRBJ1-1; the TRBD1 assignment by TCRdb is unverifiable without DNA. The CDR3 covers 16 residues. Germline V gene data show CDR1 as SEHNR and CDR2 as FQNEAQ (reference sequence). The CDR3 loop reads CASSLAGTGVNTEAFF.

The genes are TRBV7-9 and TRBJ1-1. Germline assignment: CDR1 SEHNR and CDR2 FQNEAQ (reference sequence). The CDR3 length is 16 residues. The CDR3 loop is CASSLGAGGPMAEAFF.

This chain's CDR3 is CASSFSGTSSSYEQYF. This sequence joins TRBV7-9 and TRBJ2-7; with no DNA, the TCRdb D assignment of TRBD1 cannot be verified. In germline, CDR1 is SEHNR, CDR2 FQNEAQ (reference sequence). The CDR3 is 16 residues long.

The chain links TRBV5-5 to TRBJ2-7; TCRdb's assignment of TRBD2 cannot be checked, as there is no DNA. CDR3 length equals 12 residues. The V gene's germline CDR1 is SGHKS and CDR2 YYEKEE (reference sequence). The CDR3 region is CASSLVGHEQYF.

The chain has TRBV7-6 and TRBJ2-7; the TRBD1 assignment by TCRdb is unverifiable without DNA. From germline, CDR1 is SGHVS and CDR2 FNYEAQ. This CDR3 comprises 15 residues. The CDR3 region is CASSPRQGAPSEQYF.

The genes are TRBV29-1 and TRBJ1-2; the TCRdb D gene call, TRBD1, has no DNA to confirm it. Germline CDR1 reads SQVTM; CDR2 reads ANQGSEA. This CDR3 has 12 residues. This CDR3 is CSVPRGFYGYTF.

The chain couples TRBV29-1 to TRBJ2-7; TCRdb returns TRBD1, unconfirmable since there is no DNA. CDR1 SQVTM and CDR2 ANQGSEA come from the germline V gene. The CDR3 extends over 12 amino acids. CDR3 loop: CSGTGTDYEQYF.

The chain uses TRBV7-9 and TRBJ2-1. Germline V CDR1 and CDR2: SEHNR, FQNEAQ (reference sequence). The CDR3 has 15 amino acids. CDR3 amino acids: CASSLTPSSYNEQFF.

The rearrangement uses TRBV4-3 and TRBJ2-1. The CDR3 runs 17 residues. Germline CDR1 is LGHNA and CDR2 is YSLEER. This chain's CDR3 is CASSRDMGKPSYNEQFF.

This chain joins TRBV29-1 and TRBJ2-7; TCRdb selects TRBD2, and the lack of DNA leaves this call unchecked. This CDR3 has 16 residues. Germline CDR1 and CDR2: SQVTM and ANQGSEA. The CDR3 sequence: CSVEEGVGTSGYEQYF.